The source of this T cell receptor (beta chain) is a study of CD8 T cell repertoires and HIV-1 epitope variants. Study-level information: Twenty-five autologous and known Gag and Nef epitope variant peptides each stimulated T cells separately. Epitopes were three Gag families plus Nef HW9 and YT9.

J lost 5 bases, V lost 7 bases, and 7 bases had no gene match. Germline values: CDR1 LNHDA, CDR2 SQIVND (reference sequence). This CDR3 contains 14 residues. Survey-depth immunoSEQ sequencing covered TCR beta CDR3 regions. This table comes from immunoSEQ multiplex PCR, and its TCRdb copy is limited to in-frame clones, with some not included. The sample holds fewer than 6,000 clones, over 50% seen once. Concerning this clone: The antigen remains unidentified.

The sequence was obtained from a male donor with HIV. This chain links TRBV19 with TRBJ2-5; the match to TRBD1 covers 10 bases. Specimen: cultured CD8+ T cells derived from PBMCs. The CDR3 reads CASTLRQGAETQYF. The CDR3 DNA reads TGTGCCAGTACCCTTAGACAGGGGGCGGAGACCCAGTACTTC.